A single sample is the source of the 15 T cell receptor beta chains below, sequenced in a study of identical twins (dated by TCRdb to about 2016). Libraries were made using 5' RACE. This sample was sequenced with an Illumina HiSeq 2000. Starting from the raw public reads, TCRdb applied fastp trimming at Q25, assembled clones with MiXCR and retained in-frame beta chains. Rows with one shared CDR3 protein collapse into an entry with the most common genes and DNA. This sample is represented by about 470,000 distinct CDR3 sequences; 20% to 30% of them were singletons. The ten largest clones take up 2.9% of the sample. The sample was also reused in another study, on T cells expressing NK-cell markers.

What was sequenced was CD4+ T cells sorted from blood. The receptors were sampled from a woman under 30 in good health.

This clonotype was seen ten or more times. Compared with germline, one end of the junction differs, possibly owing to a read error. DNA for the CDR3: TGTGCCAGCAGCTACTCCTCCGACGAGCAGTACTTC. Residues: CASSYSSDEQYF. The rearrangement uses TRBV2 and TRBJ2-7; D gene unclear. This CDR3 contains 12 residues. CDR1 and CDR2 from the germline V gene are SNHLY and FYNNEI.

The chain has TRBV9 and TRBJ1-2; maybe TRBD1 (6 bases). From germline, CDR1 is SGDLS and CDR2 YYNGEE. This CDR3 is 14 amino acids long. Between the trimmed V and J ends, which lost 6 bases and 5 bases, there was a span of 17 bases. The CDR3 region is CASTSAGARYGYTF. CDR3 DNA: TGTGCCAGCACCAGCGCAGGGGCTCGGTATGGCTACACCTTC.

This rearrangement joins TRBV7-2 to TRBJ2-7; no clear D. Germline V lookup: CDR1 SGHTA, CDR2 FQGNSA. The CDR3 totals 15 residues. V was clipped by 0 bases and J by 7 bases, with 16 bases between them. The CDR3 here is CASSLATASLREQYF. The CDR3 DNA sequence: TGTGCCAGCAGCTTAGCCACAGCTTCCCTGAGGGAGCAGTACTTC.

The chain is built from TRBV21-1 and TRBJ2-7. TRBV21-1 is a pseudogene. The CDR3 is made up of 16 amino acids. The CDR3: CASSKALSGRSYEQYF. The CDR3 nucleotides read TGTGCCAGCAGCAAAGCGCTTTCGGGGAGATCCTACGAGCAGTACTTC.

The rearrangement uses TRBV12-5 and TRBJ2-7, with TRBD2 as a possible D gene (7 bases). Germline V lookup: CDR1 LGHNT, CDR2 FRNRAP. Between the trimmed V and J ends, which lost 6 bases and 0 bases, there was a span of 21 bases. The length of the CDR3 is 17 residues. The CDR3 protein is CASGPLVGGALSYEQYF. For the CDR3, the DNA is TGTGCTAGTGGGCCCTTGGTAGGGGGGGCCCTCTCCTACGAGCAGTACTTC.

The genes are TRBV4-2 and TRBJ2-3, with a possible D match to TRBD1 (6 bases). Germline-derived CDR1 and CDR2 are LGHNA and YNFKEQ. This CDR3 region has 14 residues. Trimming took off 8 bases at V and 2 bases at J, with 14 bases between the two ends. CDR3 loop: CASGDRFPTDTQYF. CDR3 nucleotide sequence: TGTGCCAGCGGCGACAGGTTTCCCACAGATACGCAGTATTTT.

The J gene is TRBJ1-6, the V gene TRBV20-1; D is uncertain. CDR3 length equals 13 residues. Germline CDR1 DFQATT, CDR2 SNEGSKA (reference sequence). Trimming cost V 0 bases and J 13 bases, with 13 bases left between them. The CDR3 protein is CSARDQAGPPLHF. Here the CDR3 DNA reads TGCAGTGCTAGAGATCAGGCCGGTCCCCCCCTCCACTTT.

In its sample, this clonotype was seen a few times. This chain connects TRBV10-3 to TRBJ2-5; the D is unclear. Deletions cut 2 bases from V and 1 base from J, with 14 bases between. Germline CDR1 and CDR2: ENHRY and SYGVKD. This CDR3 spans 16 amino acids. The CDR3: CAISEGPQNSQETQYF. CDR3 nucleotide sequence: TGTGCCATCAGTGAGGGACCGCAAAATTCCCAAGAGACCCAGTACTTC.

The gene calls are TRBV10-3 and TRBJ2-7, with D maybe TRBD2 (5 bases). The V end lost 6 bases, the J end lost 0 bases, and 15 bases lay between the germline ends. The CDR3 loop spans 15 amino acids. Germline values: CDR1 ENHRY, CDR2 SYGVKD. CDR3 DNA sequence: TGTGCCATCAGCGGAAGCGGTGCCAGCTCCTACGAGCAGTACTTC. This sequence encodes CAISGSGASSYEQYF.

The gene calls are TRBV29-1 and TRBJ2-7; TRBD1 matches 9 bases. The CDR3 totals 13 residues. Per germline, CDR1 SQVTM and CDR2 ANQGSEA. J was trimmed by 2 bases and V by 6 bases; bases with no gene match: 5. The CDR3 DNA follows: TGCAGCGTGGGGACAGGGAGCGCCTACGAGCAGTACTTC. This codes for CSVGTGSAYEQYF.

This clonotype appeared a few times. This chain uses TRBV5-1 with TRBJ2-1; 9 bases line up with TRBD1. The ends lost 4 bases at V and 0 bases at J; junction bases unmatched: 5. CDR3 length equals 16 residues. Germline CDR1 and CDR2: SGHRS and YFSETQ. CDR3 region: CASSHRQGGSYNEQFF. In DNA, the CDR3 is TGCGCCAGCAGCCACCGACAGGGGGGCTCCTACAATGAGCAGTTCTTC.

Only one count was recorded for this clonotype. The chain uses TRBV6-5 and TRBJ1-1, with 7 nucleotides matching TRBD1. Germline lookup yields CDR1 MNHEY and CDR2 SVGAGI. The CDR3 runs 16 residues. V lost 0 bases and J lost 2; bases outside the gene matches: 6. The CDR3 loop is CASSYSGQFFNTEAFF. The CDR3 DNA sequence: TGTGCCAGCAGTTACTCGGGACAGTTCTTTAACACTGAAGCTTTCTTT.

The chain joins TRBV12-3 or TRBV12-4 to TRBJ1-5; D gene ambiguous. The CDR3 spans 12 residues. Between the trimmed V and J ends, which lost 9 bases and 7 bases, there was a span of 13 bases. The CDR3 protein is CASLQRGQPQHF. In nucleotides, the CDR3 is TGTGCCAGTTTACAGCGCGGGCAGCCCCAGCATTTT.

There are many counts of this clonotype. The CDR3 here is CASSFGLARSFSLDNEQFF. Here the CDR3 DNA reads TGTGCCAGCAGCTTCGGCCTAGCGAGATCCTTTTCGTTAGACAATGAGCAGTTCTTC. The chain combines TRBV11-3 with TRBJ2-1, with a tentative D call TRBD2 (6 bases). The CDR3 extends over 19 amino acids. The V and J ends lost 3 bases and 5 bases respectively, with 26 bases between them. The germline gives CDR1 SGHNT, CDR2 YENEEA.

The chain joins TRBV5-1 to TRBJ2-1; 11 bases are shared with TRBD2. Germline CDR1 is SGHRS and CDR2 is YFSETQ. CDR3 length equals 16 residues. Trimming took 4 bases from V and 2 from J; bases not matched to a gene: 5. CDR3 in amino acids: CASSTSTSGTYNEQFF. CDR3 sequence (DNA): TGCGCCAGCAGCACCTCGACTAGCGGGACCTACAATGAGCAGTTCTTC.